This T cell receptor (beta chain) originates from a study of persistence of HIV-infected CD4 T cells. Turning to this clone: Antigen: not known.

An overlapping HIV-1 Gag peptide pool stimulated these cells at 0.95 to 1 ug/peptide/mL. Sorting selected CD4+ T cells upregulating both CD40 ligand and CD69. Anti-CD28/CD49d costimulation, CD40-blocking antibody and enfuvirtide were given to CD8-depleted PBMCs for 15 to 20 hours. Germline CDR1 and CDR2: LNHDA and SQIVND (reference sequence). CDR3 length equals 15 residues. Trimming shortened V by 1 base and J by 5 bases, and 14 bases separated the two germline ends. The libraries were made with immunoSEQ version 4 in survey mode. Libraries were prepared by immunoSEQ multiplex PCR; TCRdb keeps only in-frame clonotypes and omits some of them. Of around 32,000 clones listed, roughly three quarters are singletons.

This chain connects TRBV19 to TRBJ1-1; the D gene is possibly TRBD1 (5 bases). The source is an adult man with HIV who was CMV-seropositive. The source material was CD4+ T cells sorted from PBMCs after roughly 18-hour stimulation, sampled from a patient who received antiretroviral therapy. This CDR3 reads CASSIGGVGVTEAFF. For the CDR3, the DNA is TGTGCCAGTAGTATAGGAGGAGTGGGGGTTACTGAAGCTTTCTTT.